A selection of T cell receptor beta chains follows, all from one sample in a study of cytomegalovirus exposure and HLA in healthy donors. Data came from immunoSEQ multiplex PCR; TCRdb stores just in-frame clones and leaves some out. The sample has under 150,000 clones, more than 65% seen once; the top ten hold about 3%. Sequencing was done on a sample of PBMCs. Source of these receptors: a woman aged 55-75 years in good health and CMV-seropositive. Both conserved end residues are part of each CDR3. Each record gives: CDR3 length, D gene, clone size, V gene, J gene, CDR3 DNA, CDR3 protein. The D gene is left open where the match is weak. Clone size is given for some rows only: seen once, a few or many times, or a class if the clone is expanded.

14	.	.	TRBV5-4	TRBJ1-1	TGTGCCAGCAGCAGACAGCAGGGGCGCACTGAAGCTTTCTTT	CASSRQQGRTEAFF
15	.	few	TRBV6-1	TRBJ2-3	TGTGCCAGCAGTGAAAAGCTACCGTTGCTGGATACGCAGTATTTT	CASSEKLPLLDTQYF
16	.	once	TRBV18	TRBJ2-6	TGTGCCAGCTCCCCCCAGACAGGCGCTGGGGCCAACGTCCTGACTTTC	CASSPQTGAGANVLTF
12	TRBD1	few	TRBV5-4	TRBJ1-2	TGTGCCAGCAGCACAGGGGTTAGTGGCTACACCTTC	CASSTGVSGYTF
14	TRBD1	.	TRBV7-8	TRBJ1-2	TGTGCCAGCAGCCAGGGAACAGGGGGGCATGGCTACACCTTC	CASSQGTGGHGYTF
12	.	.	TRBV28	TRBJ1-2	TGTGCCAGCACCCAGGGAGGCTATGGCTACACCTTC	CASTQGGYGYTF
15	.	.	TRBV5-1	TRBJ2-7	TGCGCCAGCAGCTTGGAGGGAGGGGGGACGTACGAGCAGTACTTC	CASSLEGGGTYEQYF
15	TRBD2	.	TRBV7-3	TRBJ2-3	TGTGCCAGCAGCGCCGGCGGGGGGACCACAGATACGCAGTATTTT	CASSAGGGTTDTQYF
15	.	.	TRBV6-4	TRBJ1-6	TGTGCCAGCAGACCCACAGGGACCAATAATTCACCCCTCCACTTT	CASRPTGTNNSPLHF
16	.	.	TRBV5-1	TRBJ2-3	TGCGCCAGCAGCTGGGGGGACAGAACTAGCACAGATACGCAGTATTTT	CASSWGDRTSTDTQYF
16	TRBD1	.	TRBV6-6	TRBJ1-1	TGTGCCAGCAGTTACTTCCTCACAGGGGGCTGGACTGAAGCTTTCTTT	CASSYFLTGGWTEAFF
12	.	.	TRBV6-1	TRBJ1-6	TGTGCCAGCAGCCCAAATAATTCACCCCTCCACTTT	CASSPNNSPLHF
16	.	.	TRBV7-9	TRBJ1-5	TGTGCCAGCAGCTTAGCGCGGGGGGGATTCAATCAGCCCCAGCATTTT	CASSLARGGFNQPQHF
13	.	few	TRBV9	TRBJ1-2	TGTGCCAGCAGCGATGACAGCGCGTTTCGTCACACCTTC	CASSDDSAFRHTF
13	TRBD1	few	TRBV7-8	TRBJ1-5	TGTGCCAGCAGCTTTCAGGGGGCTCAGCCCCAGCATTTT	CASSFQGAQPQHF
18	.	.	TRBV21-1	TRBJ2-1	TGTGCCAGCAGCAAAGCCTGTTGGGCTAGCGGGGGGACTGCTGAGCAGTTCTTC	CASSKACWASGGTAEQFF
13	.	.	TRBV29-1	TRBJ1-2	TGCAGCGCCGAACGGCCTCTAGGCCATGGCTACACCTTC	CSAERPLGHGYTF
14	.	few	TRBV2	TRBJ1-1	TGTGCCAGTTTTGCCGGGACACTCAACACTGAAGCTTTCTTT	CASFAGTLNTEAFF
13	.	.	TRBV29-1	TRBJ1-1	TGCAGCGCATACAGGGCCTCGGGGACTGAAGCTTTCTTT	CSAYRASGTEAFF
13	TRBD1	.	TRBV6-5	TRBJ2-7	TGTGCCAGCGCGGGACAGGGAAAGAACGAGCAGTACTTC	CASAGQGKNEQYF
14	.	.	TRBV6-6	TRBJ1-4	TGTGCCAGCAGTTTAAGGGGGATGGATGAAAAACTGTTTTTT	CASSLRGMDEKLFF
18	TRBD2	.	TRBV29-1	TRBJ2-5	TGCAGCATAGCCCGGCCTACTTGGCGGGGGAATGGATTAGAGACCCAGTACTTC	CSIARPTWRGNGLETQYF
15	.	few	TRBV5-1	TRBJ2-1	TGCGCCAGCAGCTATACGCCGGGCTCCTACAATGAGCAGTTCTTC	CASSYTPGSYNEQFF
14	.	.	TRBV6-6	TRBJ2-3	TGTGCCAGCAGTTGGGGAGGAAACACAGATACGCAGTATTTT	CASSWGGNTDTQYF
17	TRBD1	.	TRBV15	TRBJ2-5	TGTGCCACCAGCGGGGACGCAGACAGGGGGGGTATGAGGGTCCAGTACTTC	CATSGDADRGGMRVQYF
15	.	.	TRBV7-9	TRBJ1-5	TGTGCCAGCAGCCCATTCGACTTTAGCAATCAGCCCCAGCATTTT	CASSPFDFSNQPQHF
14	.	few	TRBV6-1	TRBJ1-2	TGTGCCAGCAGGGGGGGGACCTCTTCCTATGGCTACACCTTC	CASRGGTSSYGYTF
13	.	few	TRBV7-9	TRBJ2-1	TGTGCCAGCAGCTTGCTACAGTCGACCGAGCAGTTCTTC	CASSLLQSTEQFF
15	.	.	TRBV5-1	TRBJ1-4	TGCGCCAGCAGCTTGGCTAACGGGGGGGACGAAAAACTGTTTTTT	CASSLANGGDEKLFF
14	.	medium-sized	TRBV5-1	TRBJ1-1	TGCGCCAGCAACAGGGATCTCCTGGACACTGAAGCTTTCTTT	CASNRDLLDTEAFF
18	TRBD1	.	TRBV10-3	TRBJ2-2	TGTGCCATCAGTGGGTCAAAAGGACAGGGAGCGAACACCGGGGAGCTGTTTTTT	CAISGSKGQGANTGELFF
12	.	.	TRBV5-1	TRBJ1-1	TGCGCCAGCAGCATCGGGAACACTGAAGCTTTCTTT	CASSIGNTEAFF
13	.	.	TRBV30	TRBJ1-5	TGTGCCTGGAGGAGGTATAGCAATCAGCCCCAGCATTTT	CAWRRYSNQPQHF
13	TRBD2	.	TRBV27	TRBJ2-1	TGTGCCAGCAGTTTAACGGGGGGGAATGAGCAGTTCTTC	CASSLTGGNEQFF
15	.	.	TRBV5-1	TRBJ2-2	TGCGCCAGCAGATACCTACAGGGTACCACCGGGGAGCTGTTTTTT	CASRYLQGTTGELFF
16	TRBD2	.	TRBV5-1	TRBJ2-3	TGCGCCAGCAGCTTGGCTAGCGGGGGGGCCTCAGATACGCAGTATTTT	CASSLASGGASDTQYF
16	TRBD1	.	TRBV5-1	TRBJ2-7	TGCGCCAGCAGCTTGGCCTCCGACGACAGGGCGTACGAGCAGTACTTC	CASSLASDDRAYEQYF
15	.	.	TRBV6-5	TRBJ2-3	TGTGCCGGCAGTTACACACTAGCCCCCACAGATACGCAGTATTTT	CAGSYTLAPTDTQYF
14	.	.	TRBV6-1	TRBJ2-7	TGTGCCAGCAGTGAATCCGAGAGTCACTACGAGCAGTACTTC	CASSESESHYEQYF
16	TRBD1	few	TRBV5-1	TRBJ1-3	TGCGCCAGCAGACCCCCGTTACAGGGGGCTGGAAACACCATATATTTT	CASRPPLQGAGNTIYF
16	.	few	TRBV27	TRBJ1-2	TGTGCCAGCAGAATTAGGGGACTCGCCACTAACTATGGCTACACCTTC	CASRIRGLATNYGYTF
11	.	.	TRBV20-1	TRBJ1-1	TGCAGTGCTACTATGAACACTGAAGCTTTCTTT	CSATMNTEAFF